This T cell receptor beta chain comes out of a study of Ad26.COV2.S vaccination and SARS-CoV-2 variants. Repertoires were generated with immunoSEQ multiplex PCR, while TCRdb's copy carries only in-frame clones and drops some. The sample has about 480,000 clones, 87% seen once. The sample's treatment: some 20 received Ad26.COV2.S at low or high dose, single or two shots; a few received placebo; per-sample allocation not given. Day 63 following the first vaccine or placebo injection was when the samples were taken. This CDR3 is 15 amino acids long. CDR1 is SGDLS, CDR2 YYNGEE, per germline. Trimming removed 0 bases at V and 0 bases at J, with 7 bases between. In this sample, this clone turned up once. The sample has other DNA sequences that encode this CDR3 too.

This TCR was sampled from a person between 18 and 65 years old who received the Ad26.COV2.S COVID-19 vaccine or a placebo. V and J are TRBV9 and TRBJ2-1; D remains ambiguous. The sample consisted of peripheral blood, taken in a trial of Ad26.COV2.S vaccine versus placebo. The chain's CDR3 is CASSVAGVSYNEQFF. In DNA form, the CDR3 reads TGTGCCAGCAGCGTAGCTGGGGTCTCCTACAATGAGCAGTTCTTC.